The 25 T cell receptor beta chains below were found in one sample sequenced in a study of blood T cell repertoires in COVID-19. Some clones are missing from TCRdb's copy, which holds only in-frame ones; the method was immunoSEQ multiplex PCR. The data contain roughly 150,000 clones, around 90% of them singletons. Sequenced sample: peripheral blood. Receptor source: a man aged 55 to 70 with acute or convalescent COVID-19.

This clone was seen a single time. This sequence joins TRBV5-1 and TRBJ2-7; perhaps TRBD2 as D (6 bases). CDR3 length: 17 residues. V was cut by 0 bases and J by 0 bases, with 16 bases left in between. The V gene's germline CDR1 is SGHRS and CDR2 YFSETQ. CDR3 amino acids: CASSLASAGRDSYEQYF. Here the CDR3 DNA reads TGCGCCAGCAGCTTGGCGTCCGCGGGGAGAGACTCCTACGAGCAGTACTTC.

The CDR3 protein is CASSLSGQNSEQYF. CDR3 bases: TGTGCCAGCAGCTTATCGGGACAGAATAGCGAGCAGTACTTC. J is TRBJ2-7 and V is TRBV11-2; TRBD1 matches 7 bases. J was trimmed by 6 bases and V by 2 bases; bases with no gene match: 7. The CDR3 totals 14 residues. Germline values: CDR1 SGHAT, CDR2 FQNNGV.

This chain connects TRBV7-2 to TRBJ1-5, with 9 bases fitting TRBD1. The germline V gene has CDR1 SGHTA and CDR2 FQGNSA. V gave up 3 bases and J gave up 6 bases; unmatched junction bases: 9. The CDR3 is 16 residues long. The CDR3 bases are TGTGCCAGCAGCTTCCGCGGGACAGGGATGTTTCAGCCCCAGCATTTT. Encoded protein: CASSFRGTGMFQPQHF.

V is TRBV5-1 and J is TRBJ1-2; D is undetermined. Germline CDR1 and CDR2: SGHRS and YFSETQ. The CDR3 contains 14 residues. Trimming shortened V by 0 bases and J by 6 bases, and 12 bases separated the two germline ends. The CDR3 sequence is CASSLASDADGYTF. The DNA of the CDR3 is TGCGCCAGCAGCTTGGCTAGCGACGCAGATGGCTACACCTTC.

The V and J genes are TRBV6-5 and TRBJ2-7; 7 nucleotides line up with TRBD1. Trimming cost V 8 bases and J 4 bases; bases outside gene matches: 8. The CDR3 sequence is 13 residues long. Germline lookup yields CDR1 MNHEY and CDR2 SVGAGI. CDR3 sequence reads: CASSGGQPYEQYF. DNA for the CDR3: TGTGCCAGCTCTGGGGGACAGCCATACGAGCAGTACTTC.

The chain has TRBV27 and TRBJ1-5; D gene uncertain. The CDR3 loop spans 16 amino acids. Deletions cut 5 bases from V and 2 bases from J, with 16 bases between. The germline gives CDR1 MNHEY, CDR2 SMNVEV (reference sequence). The CDR3 is CASSPGLRSGNQPQHF. The CDR3 DNA reads TGTGCCAGCAGTCCCGGGTTGAGGAGTGGCAATCAGCCCCAGCATTTT.

The V and J genes are TRBV29-1 and TRBJ2-1; 8 nucleotides line up with TRBD1. Germline V CDR1 and CDR2: SQVTM, ANQGSEA. Unmatched junction bases numbered 6, after V lost 5 bases and J lost 0 bases. This CDR3 contains 15 residues. The CDR3 sequence: CSVQGQASSYNEQFF. CDR3 coding DNA: TGCAGCGTTCAGGGACAGGCGAGCTCCTACAATGAGCAGTTCTTC.

The rearrangement joins TRBV2 to TRBJ2-2; 9 bases agree with TRBD1. Germline CDR1 reads SNHLY; CDR2 reads FYNNEI. This CDR3 is built from 14 residues. V lost 4 bases and J lost 5; bases outside the gene matches: 2. The CDR3 bases are TGTGCCAGCAGTGGACAGGGGGGAACCGGGGAGCTGTTTTTT. It specifies CASSGQGGTGELFF.

The J gene is TRBJ2-7, the V gene TRBV27; TRBD2 matches 7 bases. Germline CDR1 reads MNHEY; CDR2 reads SMNVEV (reference sequence). This CDR3 is 14 amino acids long. Losses at the gene ends were 3 bases for V and 6 bases for J; bases not matched to a gene: 8. The CDR3 loop reads CASSLRVGGVEQYF. CDR3 bases: TGTGCCAGCAGTTTGCGGGTTGGGGGGGTCGAGCAGTACTTC.

The rearrangement uses TRBV7-9 and TRBJ1-6, with D unclear. The germline V gene encodes CDR1 SEHNR and CDR2 FQNEAQ (reference sequence). V was cut by 2 bases and J by 5 bases, with 4 bases left in between. This CDR3 spans 13 amino acids. CDR3 coding DNA: TGTGCCAGCAGCTTACCCGATAATTCACCCCTCCACTTT. Translating it yields CASSLPDNSPLHF.

The CDR3 protein is CASSLIAGGENSPLHF. CDR3 nucleotides: TGTGCCAGCAGCTTAATAGCTGGGGGCGAAAATTCACCCCTCCACTTT. The J gene is TRBJ1-6, the V gene TRBV7-3; a weak D match, TRBD1 (6 bases). Trimming took 1 base from V and 7 from J, leaving 14 bases between them. The CDR3 covers 16 residues. Germline-derived CDR1 and CDR2 are SGHTA and FQGTGA.

The genes are TRBV5-4 and TRBJ2-2, with D unresolved. This CDR3 is 15 amino acids long. Germline CDR1 and CDR2: SGHNT and YYREEE (reference sequence). Trimming took 2 bases from V and 2 from J, leaving 10 bases between them. This chain's CDR3 is CASSFGQVNTGELFF. CDR3 nucleotides: TGTGCCAGCAGCTTCGGCCAGGTTAACACCGGGGAGCTGTTTTTT.

J is TRBJ2-1 and V is TRBV15; TRBD2 matches 8 bases. The ends lost 3 bases at V and 0 bases at J; junction bases unmatched: 16. Per germline, CDR1 LNHNV and CDR2 YYDKDF (reference sequence). The CDR3 is made up of 20 amino acids. The CDR3 region is CATSRGRGGPVSSSYNEQFF. The CDR3 DNA is TGTGCCACCAGCAGGGGCCGGGGGGGCCCTGTCTCTAGCTCCTACAATGAGCAGTTCTTC.

The rearrangement uses TRBV19 and TRBJ2-7; TRBD1 is a possible D gene (5 bases). Germline CDR1 reads LNHDA; CDR2 reads SQIVND (reference sequence). CDR3 length: 23 amino acids. V dropped 4 bases and J dropped 9 bases, with 46 bases sitting between them. The CDR3 DNA follows: TGTGCCAGTAGTACCCCCCCGATGGGCCCGCCAGGAAGGTGGGTTGGGGCTGCTGAGGCGCAGTACTTC. Its protein product is CASSTPPMGPPGRWVGAAEAQYF.

The chain has TRBV2 and TRBJ2-7, with 11 bases matching TRBD1. J lost 0 bases, V lost 11 bases, and 6 bases had no gene match. Germline CDR1 and CDR2: SNHLY and FYNNEI. CDR3 length equals 14 residues. CDR3 protein: CARSGTGGSYEQYF. CDR3 sequence (DNA): TGTGCCCGTTCTGGGACAGGGGGCTCCTACGAGCAGTACTTC. Full variable domain (rest looked up from reference TRBV2 and TRBJ2-7): EPEVTQTPSHQVTQMGQEVILRCVPISNHLYFYWYRQILGQKVEFLVSFYNNEISEKSEIFDDQFSVERPDGSNFTLKIRSTKLEDSAMYFCARSGTGGSYEQYFGPGTRLTVT.

V and J are TRBV5-1 and TRBJ2-6, with D possibly TRBD2 on 6 matching bases. CDR3 length equals 16 residues. V gave up 5 bases and J gave up 1 base, with 13 bases separating them. Germline V gives CDR1 SGHRS, CDR2 YFSETQ. For the CDR3, the DNA is TGCGCCAGCAGGGAGGGGTCGGGATCTGGGGCCAACGTCCTGACTTTC. Protein product: CASREGSGSGANVLTF.

J is TRBJ1-1 and V is TRBV29-1; D perhaps matches TRBD1 (6 bases). This CDR3 has 12 residues. Trimming removed 5 bases from V and 0 bases from J, with 7 bases in between. The germline CDR1 and CDR2 sequences are SQVTM and ANQGSEA. DNA for the CDR3: TGCAGCGTTTACAGGGTGAACACTGAAGCTTTCTTT. Its translation: CSVYRVNTEAFF.

The rearrangement links TRBV19 to TRBJ2-3; the D gene is possibly TRBD2 (6 bases). The CDR3 runs 13 residues. Germline V gene data show CDR1 as LNHDA and CDR2 as SQIVND (reference sequence). The V end was cut by 6 bases, the J end by 5 bases, with 12 bases between. CDR3 bases: TGTGCCAGTAGCCTGGGACTCTTAGATACGCAGTATTTT. This gives the protein CASSLGLLDTQYF.

The J gene is TRBJ1-2, the V gene TRBV7-8; D not resolved. Germline V gene lookup returns CDR1 SGHVS and CDR2 FQNEAQ. V was pared by 5 bases and J by 4 bases, with 14 bases between. CDR3 length: 14 amino acids. The CDR3 region has the DNA TGTGCCAGCAGCCCCGCCCTGGAGCCCTATGGCTACACCTTC. Amino acids: CASSPALEPYGYTF.

This rearrangement joins TRBV7-9 to TRBJ1-1, with D unresolved. This CDR3 comprises 13 residues. Per the germline V gene, CDR1 is SEHNR and CDR2 is FQNEAQ (reference sequence). V lost 3 bases, J lost 1 base, and 6 bases lay in between. The chain's CDR3 is CASSFGRNTEAFF. CDR3 in DNA: TGTGCCAGCAGCTTTGGGAGGAACACTGAAGCTTTCTTT.

The V call is TRBV7-2, the J call TRBJ2-1; a weak D match, TRBD2 (6 bases). Germline V gene lookup returns CDR1 SGHTA and CDR2 FQGNSA. V was cut by 3 bases and J by 6 bases, with 9 bases left in between. This CDR3 comprises 13 residues. The CDR3 bases are TGTGCCAGCAGCTTTGGCGGGGCCAATGAGCAGTTCTTC. Translated, it gives CASSFGGANEQFF.

The chain recombines TRBV5-1 with TRBJ1-1; TRBD1 agrees at 9 bases. The CDR3 covers 18 residues. The junction had 14 bases not matched to a gene; V was cut back by 5 bases and J by 0 bases. Germline V gives CDR1 SGHRS, CDR2 YFSETQ. CDR3 bases: TGCGCCAGCAGAGCAAGCCGCCGGGACAGGGTAATGAACACTGAAGCTTTCTTT. Translated, it gives CASRASRRDRVMNTEAFF.

The V call is TRBV27, the J call TRBJ1-2; TRBD1 matches 7 bases. The CDR3 runs 12 residues. The V gene's germline CDR1 is MNHEY and CDR2 SMNVEV (reference sequence). V gave up 4 bases and J gave up 6 bases; unmatched junction bases: 2. CDR3 sequence: CASSSGTDGYTF. The CDR3 DNA follows: TGTGCCAGCAGTTCCGGGACAGATGGCTACACCTTC.

V usage is TRBV30 and J usage is TRBJ1-6, with TRBD1 matching 9 bases. The CDR3 extends over 15 amino acids. The germline gives CDR1 GTSNPN, CDR2 SVGIG (reference sequence). J gave up 5 bases and V 3 bases, and 5 bases lay outside the gene matches. CDR3 in DNA: TGTGCCTGGAGGACCCGGACAGGGGATAATTCACCCCTCCACTTT. Protein sequence: CAWRTRTGDNSPLHF.

The chain recombines TRBV12-3 or TRBV12-4 with TRBJ1-2; D is unresolved. The CDR3 sequence is 13 residues long. Trimming took off 1 base at V and 8 bases at J, with 11 bases between the two ends. The chain's CDR3 is CASSLGTLPGYTF. CDR3 DNA: TGTGCCAGCAGTTTAGGCACATTGCCCGGCTACACCTTC.